One and the same sample provided the 8 T cell receptor beta chains below, sequenced in a study of CD4 T cells in relation to SARS-CoV-2 and coronaviruses. Using immunoSEQ multiplex PCR, the repertoire was profiled, and TCRdb retains in-frame clones only, with some absent. The data show about 36,000 clones, 77% seen once. The antigens these receptors bind are not known. Sequenced: memory CD4+ T cells from PBMCs, cultured in vitro. The source of these receptors is an adult with COVID-19.

The chain links TRBV2 to TRBJ1-2; the D gene is possibly TRBD1 (5 bases). The CDR3 sequence is 16 residues long. The germline gives CDR1 SNHLY, CDR2 FYNNEI. V lost 4 bases to trimming and J lost 7 bases, with 22 bases between them. The chain's CDR3 is CASSGPTFQGSRGYTF. Written as DNA, the CDR3 is TGTGCCAGCAGTGGCCCCACCTTTCAGGGTTCGCGTGGCTACACCTTC.

The chain recombines TRBV6-2 or TRBV6-3 with TRBJ1-5; no clear D gene. Trimming removed 0 bases at V and 7 bases at J, with 10 bases between. The CDR3 has 14 amino acids. The germline V gene has CDR1 MNHEY and CDR2 SVGEGT. As DNA, the CDR3 is TGTGCCAGCAGTTACTCGCCCGGGAGGCAGCCCCAGCATTTT. Encoded protein: CASSYSPGRQPQHF.

The rearrangement joins TRBV24-1 to TRBJ2-5; a weak D match, TRBD1 (5 bases). Germline values: CDR1 KGHDR, CDR2 SFDVKD. The V and J ends lost 2 bases and 5 bases respectively, with 17 bases between them. This CDR3 comprises 16 residues. The CDR3 DNA reads as TGTGCCACCAGTGATTCCACTGGACATATTCCGGAGACCCAGTACTTC. It specifies CATSDSTGHIPETQYF.

This clone was seen a handful of times. The CDR3 region has the DNA TGTGCCAGCACCTGGGACAGGACTCCCCATGGCTACACCTTC. It is translated as CASTWDRTPHGYTF. The chain has TRBV5-4 and TRBJ1-2; 8 positions agree with TRBD1. Unmatched junction bases numbered 10, after V lost 6 bases and J lost 6 bases. The CDR3 consists of 14 residues. CDR1 SGHNT and CDR2 YYREEE come from the germline V gene (reference sequence).

This clone was seen more than once but under ten times. The CDR3 loop is CASSRGEGYEQYF. For the CDR3, the DNA is TGCGCCAGCAGTCGGGGAGAGGGCTACGAGCAGTACTTC. The chain has TRBV10-1 and TRBJ2-7, with D perhaps TRBD2 (5 bases). In germline, CDR1 is WNHNN, CDR2 SYGVQD (reference sequence). This CDR3 is 13 amino acids long. Trimming pared 5 bases from V and 3 bases from J, leaving 11 bases between.

This clone was found a few times. The genes are TRBV4-2 and TRBJ2-7, with D perhaps TRBD2 (6 bases). Germline V gene sequence: CDR1 LGHNA, CDR2 YNFKEQ. Trimming left V 1 base short and J 2 bases short, with 12 bases between. The CDR3 loop spans 15 amino acids. CDR3 bases: TGTGCCAGCAGCCAAGGGGGGACTCCAACCTACGAGCAGTACTTC. This sequence encodes CASSQGGTPTYEQYF.

The chain combines TRBV11-2 with TRBJ1-2; D ambiguous. V was shortened by 3 bases and J by 2 bases, with 4 bases between the two germline ends. CDR3 length: 12 residues. Germline V gene sequence: CDR1 SGHAT, CDR2 FQNNGV. The DNA of the CDR3 is TGTGCCAGCAGCTTCGGGAACTATGGCTACACCTTC. It specifies CASSFGNYGYTF.

The V gene is TRBV19, the J gene TRBJ1-1; D is perhaps TRBD1 (6 bases). Between the trimmed V and J ends, which lost 11 bases and 3 bases, there was a span of 16 bases. This CDR3 has 13 amino acids. Germline CDR1 is LNHDA and CDR2 is SQIVND (reference sequence). The CDR3 here is CACNGAGDTEAFF. CDR3 DNA: TGTGCCTGCAACGGGGCAGGGGACACTGAAGCTTTCTTT.